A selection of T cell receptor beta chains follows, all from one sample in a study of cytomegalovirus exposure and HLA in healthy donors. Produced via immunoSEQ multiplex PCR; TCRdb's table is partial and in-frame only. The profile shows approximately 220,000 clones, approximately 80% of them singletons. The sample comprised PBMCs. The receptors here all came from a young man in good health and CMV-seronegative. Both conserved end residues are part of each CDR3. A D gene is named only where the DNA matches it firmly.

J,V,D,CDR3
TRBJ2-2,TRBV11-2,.,CASSGTGLVPGELFF
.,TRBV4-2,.,CASSQDTGSYEQYF
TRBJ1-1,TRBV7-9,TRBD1,CASSPWTGRNTEAFF
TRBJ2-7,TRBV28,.,CATGSAGAYEQYF
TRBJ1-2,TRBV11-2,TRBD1,CASSLDPTGVYGYTF
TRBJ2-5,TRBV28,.,CASQVSGETQYF
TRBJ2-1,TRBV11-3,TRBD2,CASSLGGGGSYNEQFF
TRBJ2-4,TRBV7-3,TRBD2,CASSPLYSGGAGESAKNIQYF
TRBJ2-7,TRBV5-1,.,CASSQADYEQYF
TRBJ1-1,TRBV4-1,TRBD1,CASSQGGGRGRVNTEAFF
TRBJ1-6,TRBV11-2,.,CVSSLGPGHQKLNSPLHF
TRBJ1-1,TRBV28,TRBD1,CASSSGQGALTEAFF
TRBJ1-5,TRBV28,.,CASLEQPLNNQPQHF
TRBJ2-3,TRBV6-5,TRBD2,CASNSLAGAPDTQYF
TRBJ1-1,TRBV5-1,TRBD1,CASSLAGRTGGTEAFF
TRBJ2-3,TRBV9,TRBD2,CASTLQRGTPDTQYF
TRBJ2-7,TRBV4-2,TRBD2,CASSLGTSGTYEQYF
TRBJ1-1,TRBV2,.,CASSETAVNTEAFF
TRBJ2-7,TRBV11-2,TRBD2,CASSLTSDYEQYF
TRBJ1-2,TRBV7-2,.,CASSPGGGARPGGYTF
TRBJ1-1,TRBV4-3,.,CASRRRPLNTEAFF
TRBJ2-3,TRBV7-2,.,CASSLASTSTDTQYF
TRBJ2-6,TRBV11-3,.,CASSTGLTSGANVLTF
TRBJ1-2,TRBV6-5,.,CASSPMLQGSYGYTF
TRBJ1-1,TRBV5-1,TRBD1,CASSFYRGTEAFF
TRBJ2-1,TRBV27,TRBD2,CASSLSGGALNEQFF
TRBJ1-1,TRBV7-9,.,CASSLGRGSAEAFF
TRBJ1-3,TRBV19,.,CASSRERGLNTIYF